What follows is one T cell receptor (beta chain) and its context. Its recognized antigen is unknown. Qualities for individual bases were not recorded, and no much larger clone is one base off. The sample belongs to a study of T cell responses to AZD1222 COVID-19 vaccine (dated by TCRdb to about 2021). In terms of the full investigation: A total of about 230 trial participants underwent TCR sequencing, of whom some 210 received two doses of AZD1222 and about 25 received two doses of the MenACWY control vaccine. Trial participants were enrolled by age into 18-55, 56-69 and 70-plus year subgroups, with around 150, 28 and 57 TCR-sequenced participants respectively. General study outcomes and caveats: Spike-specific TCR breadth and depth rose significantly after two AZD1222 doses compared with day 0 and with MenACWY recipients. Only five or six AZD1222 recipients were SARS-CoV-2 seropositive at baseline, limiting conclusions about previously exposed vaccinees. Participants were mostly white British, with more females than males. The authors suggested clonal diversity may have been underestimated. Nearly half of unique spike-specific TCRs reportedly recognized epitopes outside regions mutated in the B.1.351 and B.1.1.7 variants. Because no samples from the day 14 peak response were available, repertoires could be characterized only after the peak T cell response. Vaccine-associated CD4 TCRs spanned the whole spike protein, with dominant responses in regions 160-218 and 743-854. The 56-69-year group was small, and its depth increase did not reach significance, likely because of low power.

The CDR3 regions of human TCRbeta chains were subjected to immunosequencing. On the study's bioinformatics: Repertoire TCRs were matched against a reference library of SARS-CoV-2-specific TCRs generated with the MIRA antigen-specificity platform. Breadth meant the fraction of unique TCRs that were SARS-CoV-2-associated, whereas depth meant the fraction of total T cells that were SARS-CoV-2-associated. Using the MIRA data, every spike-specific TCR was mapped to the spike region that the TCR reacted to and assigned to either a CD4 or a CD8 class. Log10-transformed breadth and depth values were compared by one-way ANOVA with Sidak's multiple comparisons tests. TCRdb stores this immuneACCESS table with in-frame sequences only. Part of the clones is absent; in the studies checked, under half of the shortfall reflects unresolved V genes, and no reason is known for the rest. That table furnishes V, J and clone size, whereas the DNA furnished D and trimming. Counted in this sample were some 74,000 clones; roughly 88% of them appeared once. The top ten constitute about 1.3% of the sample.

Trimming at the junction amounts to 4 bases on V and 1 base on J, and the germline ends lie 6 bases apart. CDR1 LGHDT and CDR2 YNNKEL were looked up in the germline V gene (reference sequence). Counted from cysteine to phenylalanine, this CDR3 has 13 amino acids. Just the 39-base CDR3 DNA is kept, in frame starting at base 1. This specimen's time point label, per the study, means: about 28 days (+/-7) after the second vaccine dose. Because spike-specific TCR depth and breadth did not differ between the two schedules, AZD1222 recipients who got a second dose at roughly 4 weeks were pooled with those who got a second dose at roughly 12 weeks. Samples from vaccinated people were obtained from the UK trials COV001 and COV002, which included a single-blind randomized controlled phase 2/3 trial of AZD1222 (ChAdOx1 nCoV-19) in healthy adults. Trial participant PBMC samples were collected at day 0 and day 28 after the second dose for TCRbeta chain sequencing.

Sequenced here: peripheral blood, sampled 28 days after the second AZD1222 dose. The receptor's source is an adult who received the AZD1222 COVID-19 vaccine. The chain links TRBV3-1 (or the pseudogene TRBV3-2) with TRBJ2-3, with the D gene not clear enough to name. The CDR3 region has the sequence CASSLRGTDTQYF. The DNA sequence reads TGTGCCAGCAGCCTTCGGGGCACAGATACGCAGTATTTT.